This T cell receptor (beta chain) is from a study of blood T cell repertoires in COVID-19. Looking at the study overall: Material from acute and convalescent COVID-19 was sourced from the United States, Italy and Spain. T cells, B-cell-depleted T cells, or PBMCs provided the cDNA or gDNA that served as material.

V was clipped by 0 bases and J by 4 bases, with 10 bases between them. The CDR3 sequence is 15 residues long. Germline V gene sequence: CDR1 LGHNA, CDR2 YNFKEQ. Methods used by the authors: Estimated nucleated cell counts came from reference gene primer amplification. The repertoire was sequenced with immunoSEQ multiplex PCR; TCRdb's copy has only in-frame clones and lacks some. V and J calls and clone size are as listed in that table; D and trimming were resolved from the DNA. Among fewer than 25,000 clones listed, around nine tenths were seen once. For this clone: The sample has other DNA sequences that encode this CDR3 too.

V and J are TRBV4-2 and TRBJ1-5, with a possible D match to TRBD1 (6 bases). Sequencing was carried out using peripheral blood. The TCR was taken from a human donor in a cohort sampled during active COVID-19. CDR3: CASSQERGGNQPQHF. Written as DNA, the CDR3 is TGTGCCAGCAGCCAAGAGAGAGGGGGTAATCAGCCCCAGCATTTT.